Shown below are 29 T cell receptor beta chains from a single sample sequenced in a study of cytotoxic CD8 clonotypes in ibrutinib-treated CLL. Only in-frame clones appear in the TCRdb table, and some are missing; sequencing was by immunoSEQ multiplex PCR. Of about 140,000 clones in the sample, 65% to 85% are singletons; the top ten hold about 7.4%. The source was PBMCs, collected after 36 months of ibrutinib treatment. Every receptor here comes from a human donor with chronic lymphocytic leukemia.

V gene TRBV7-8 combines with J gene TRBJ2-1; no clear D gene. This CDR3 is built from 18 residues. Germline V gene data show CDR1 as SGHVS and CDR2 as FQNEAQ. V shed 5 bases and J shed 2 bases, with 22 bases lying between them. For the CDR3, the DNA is TGTGCCAGCAGCCCTCTACCATCGACGGGCAGCACCTACAATGAGCAGTTCTTC. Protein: CASSPLPSTGSTYNEQFF.

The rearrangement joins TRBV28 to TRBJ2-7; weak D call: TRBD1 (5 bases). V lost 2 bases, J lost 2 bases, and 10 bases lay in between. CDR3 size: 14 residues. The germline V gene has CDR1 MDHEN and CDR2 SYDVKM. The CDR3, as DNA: TGTGCCAGCAGTTTACCGGACACCGCCTACGAGCAGTACTTC. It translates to CASSLPDTAYEQYF. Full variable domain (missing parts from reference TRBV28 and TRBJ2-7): DVKVTQSSRYLVKRTGEKVFLECVQDMDHENMFWYRQDPGLGLRLIYFSYDVKMKEKGDIPEGYSVSREKKERFSLILESASTNQTSMYLCASSLPDTAYEQYFGPGTRLTVT.

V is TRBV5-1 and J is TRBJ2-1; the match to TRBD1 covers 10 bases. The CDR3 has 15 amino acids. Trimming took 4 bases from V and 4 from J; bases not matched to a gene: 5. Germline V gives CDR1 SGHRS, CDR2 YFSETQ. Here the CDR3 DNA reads TGCGCCAGCAGCCCCAGGACAGGGGGTTACAATGAGCAGTTCTTC. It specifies CASSPRTGGYNEQFF.

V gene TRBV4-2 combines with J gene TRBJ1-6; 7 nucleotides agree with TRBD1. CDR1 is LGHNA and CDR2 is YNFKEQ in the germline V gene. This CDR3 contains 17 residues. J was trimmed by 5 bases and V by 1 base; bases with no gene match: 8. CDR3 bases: TGTGCCAGCAGCCAAGGACCCTACGGGACAGATAATTCACCCCTCCACTTT. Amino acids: CASSQGPYGTDNSPLHF.

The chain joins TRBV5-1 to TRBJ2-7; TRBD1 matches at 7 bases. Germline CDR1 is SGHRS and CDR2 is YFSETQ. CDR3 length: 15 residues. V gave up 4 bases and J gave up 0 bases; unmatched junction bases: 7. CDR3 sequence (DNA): TGCGCCAGCAGCATAGGGACAGATCCCTCCTACGAGCAGTACTTC. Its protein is CASSIGTDPSYEQYF.

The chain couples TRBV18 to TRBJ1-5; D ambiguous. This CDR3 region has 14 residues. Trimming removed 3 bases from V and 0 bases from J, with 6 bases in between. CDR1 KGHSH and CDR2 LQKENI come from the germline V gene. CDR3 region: CASSPTYSNQPQHF. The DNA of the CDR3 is TGTGCCAGCTCACCCACGTATAGCAATCAGCCCCAGCATTTT.

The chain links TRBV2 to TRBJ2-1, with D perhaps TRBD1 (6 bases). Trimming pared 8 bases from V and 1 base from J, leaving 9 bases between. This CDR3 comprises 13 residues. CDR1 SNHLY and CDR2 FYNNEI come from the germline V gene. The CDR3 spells CASFGTSYNEQFF. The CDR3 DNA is TGTGCCAGCTTTGGGACATCCTACAATGAGCAGTTCTTC.

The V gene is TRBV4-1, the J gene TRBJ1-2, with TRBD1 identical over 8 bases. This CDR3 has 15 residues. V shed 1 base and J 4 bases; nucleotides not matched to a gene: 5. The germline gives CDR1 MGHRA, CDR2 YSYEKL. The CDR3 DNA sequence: TGCGCCAGCAGCCAAGGGGACAGGATATCCTATGGCTACACCTTC. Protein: CASSQGDRISYGYTF.

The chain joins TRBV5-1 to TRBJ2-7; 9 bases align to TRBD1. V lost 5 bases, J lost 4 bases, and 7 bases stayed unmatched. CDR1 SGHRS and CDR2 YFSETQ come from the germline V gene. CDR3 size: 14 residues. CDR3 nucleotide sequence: TGCGCCAGCAGTTATGGGGACAGGGCTTACGAGCAGTACTTC. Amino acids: CASSYGDRAYEQYF.

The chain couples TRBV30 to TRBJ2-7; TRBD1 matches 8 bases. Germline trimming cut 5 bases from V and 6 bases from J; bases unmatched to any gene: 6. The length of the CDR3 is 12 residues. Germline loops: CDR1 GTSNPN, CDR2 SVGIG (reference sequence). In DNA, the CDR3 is TGTGCCTGGGAGACAGGGGAACGCGAGCAGTACTTC. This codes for CAWETGEREQYF. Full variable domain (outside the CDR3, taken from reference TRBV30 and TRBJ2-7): SQTIHQWPATLVQPVGSPLSLECTVEGTSNPNLYWYRQAAGRGLQLLFYSVGIGQISSEVPQNLSASRPQDRQFILSSKKLLLSDSGFYLCAWETGEREQYFGPGTRLTVT.

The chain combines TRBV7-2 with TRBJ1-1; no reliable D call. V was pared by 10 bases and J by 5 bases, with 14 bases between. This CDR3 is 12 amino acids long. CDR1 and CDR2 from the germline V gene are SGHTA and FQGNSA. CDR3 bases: TGTGCCACTGATCTGGGGTGGACTGAAGCTTTCTTT. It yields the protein CATDLGWTEAFF.

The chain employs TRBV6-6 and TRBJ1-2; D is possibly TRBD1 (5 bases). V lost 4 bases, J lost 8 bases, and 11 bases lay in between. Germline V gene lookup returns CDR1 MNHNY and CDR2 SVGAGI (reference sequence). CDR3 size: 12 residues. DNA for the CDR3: TGTGCCAGCAGTTCACTCAGGGACGGCTACACCTTC. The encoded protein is CASSSLRDGYTF.

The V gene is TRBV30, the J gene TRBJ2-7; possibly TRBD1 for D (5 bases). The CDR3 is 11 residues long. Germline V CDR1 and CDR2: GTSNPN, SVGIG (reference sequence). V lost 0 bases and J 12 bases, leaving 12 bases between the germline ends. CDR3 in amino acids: CAWSVGVSLYF. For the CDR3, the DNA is TGTGCCTGGAGTGTAGGGGTGAGTTTGTACTTC.

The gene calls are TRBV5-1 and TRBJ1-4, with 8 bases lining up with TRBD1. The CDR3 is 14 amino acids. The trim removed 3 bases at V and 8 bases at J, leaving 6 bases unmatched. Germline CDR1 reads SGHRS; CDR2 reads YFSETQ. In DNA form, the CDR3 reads TGCGCCAGCAGCTCTGACAGGGGCCGCGAAAAACTGTTTTTT. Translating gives CASSSDRGREKLFF.

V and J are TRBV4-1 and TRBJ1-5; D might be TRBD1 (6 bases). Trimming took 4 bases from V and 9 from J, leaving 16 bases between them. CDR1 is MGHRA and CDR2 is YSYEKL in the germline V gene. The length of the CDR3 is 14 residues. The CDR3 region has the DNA TGCGCCAGCAGCCCAAGCTCAGGGGAGAGGCCCCAGCATTTT. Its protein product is CASSPSSGERPQHF.

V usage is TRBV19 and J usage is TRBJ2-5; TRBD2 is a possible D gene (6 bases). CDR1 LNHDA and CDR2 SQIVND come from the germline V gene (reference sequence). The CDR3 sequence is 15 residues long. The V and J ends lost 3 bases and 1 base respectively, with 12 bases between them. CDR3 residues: CASSIYRGFQETQYF. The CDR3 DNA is TGTGCCAGTAGTATTTATCGGGGGTTCCAAGAGACCCAGTACTTC.

CDR3 sequence reads: CASSPAGNRGAYEQYF. The CDR3 DNA sequence: TGTGCCAGCAGTCCCGCCGGGAACAGGGGAGCATACGAGCAGTACTTC. The V and J genes are TRBV28 and TRBJ2-7, with 7 bases matching TRBD1. The J segment lost 4 bases and the V segment lost 5 bases, leaving 14 bases of the junction unmatched. Germline V lookup: CDR1 MDHEN, CDR2 SYDVKM. This CDR3 is built from 16 residues.

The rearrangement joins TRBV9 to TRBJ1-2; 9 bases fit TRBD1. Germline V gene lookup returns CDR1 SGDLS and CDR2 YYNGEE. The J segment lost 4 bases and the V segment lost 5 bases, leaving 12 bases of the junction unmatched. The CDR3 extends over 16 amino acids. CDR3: CASSSRPGQGPYGYTF. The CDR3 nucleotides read TGTGCCAGCAGTTCCCGACCGGGACAGGGTCCCTATGGCTACACCTTC.

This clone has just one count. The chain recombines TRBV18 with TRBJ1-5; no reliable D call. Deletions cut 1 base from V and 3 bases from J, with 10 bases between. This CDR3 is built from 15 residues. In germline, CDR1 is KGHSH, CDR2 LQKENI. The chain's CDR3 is CASSPQFSNNQPQHF. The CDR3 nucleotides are TGTGCCAGCTCACCACAGTTCAGTAACAATCAGCCCCAGCATTTT. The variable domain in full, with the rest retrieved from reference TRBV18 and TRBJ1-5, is NAGVMQNPRHLVRRRGQEARLRCSPMKGHSHVYWYRQLPEEGLKFMVYLQKENIIDESGMPKERFSAEFPKEGPSILRIQQVVRGDSAAYFCASSPQFSNNQPQHFGDGTRLSIL.

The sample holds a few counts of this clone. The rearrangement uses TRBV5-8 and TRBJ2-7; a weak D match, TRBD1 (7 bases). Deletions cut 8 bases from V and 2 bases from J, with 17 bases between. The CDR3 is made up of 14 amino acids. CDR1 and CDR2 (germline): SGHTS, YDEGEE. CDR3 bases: TGTGCCAGTCGACAGGGCCCGGGAGCCTACGAGCAGTACTTC. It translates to CASRQGPGAYEQYF. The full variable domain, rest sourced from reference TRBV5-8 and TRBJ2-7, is EAGVTQSPTHLIKTRGQQATLRCSPISGHTSVYWYQQALGLGLQFLLWYDEGEERNRGNFPPRFSGRQFPNYSSELNVNALELEDSALYLCASRQGPGAYEQYFGPGTRLTVT.

As DNA, the CDR3 is TGTGCCAGCTGGCGGGGGGGAAATCAGCCCCAGCATTTT. This encodes CASWRGGNQPQHF. V usage is TRBV6-1 and J usage is TRBJ1-5; TRBD1 might be the D (5 bases). The germline V and J ends were trimmed by 8 bases and 4 bases, with 12 bases remaining between them. CDR3 size: 13 residues. Per the germline V gene, CDR1 is MNHNS and CDR2 is SASEGT.

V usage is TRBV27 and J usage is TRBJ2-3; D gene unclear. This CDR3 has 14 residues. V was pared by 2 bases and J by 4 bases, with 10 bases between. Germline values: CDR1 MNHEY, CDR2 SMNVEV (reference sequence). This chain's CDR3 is CASSLVPPPDTQYF. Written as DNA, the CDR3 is TGTGCCAGCAGTTTAGTTCCCCCCCCAGATACGCAGTATTTT.

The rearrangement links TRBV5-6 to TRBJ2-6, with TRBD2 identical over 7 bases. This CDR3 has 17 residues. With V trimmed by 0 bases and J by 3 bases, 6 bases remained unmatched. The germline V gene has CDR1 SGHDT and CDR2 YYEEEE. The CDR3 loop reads CASSLGTSAHGANVLTF. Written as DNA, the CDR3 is TGTGCCAGCAGCTTGGGTACTAGCGCTCATGGGGCCAACGTCCTGACTTTC.

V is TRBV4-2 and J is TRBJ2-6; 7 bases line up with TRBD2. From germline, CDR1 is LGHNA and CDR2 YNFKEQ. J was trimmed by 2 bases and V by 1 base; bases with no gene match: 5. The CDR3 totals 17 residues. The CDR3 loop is CASSQVWEGPGANVLTF. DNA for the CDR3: TGTGCCAGCAGCCAAGTGTGGGAGGGCCCTGGGGCCAACGTCCTGACTTTC.

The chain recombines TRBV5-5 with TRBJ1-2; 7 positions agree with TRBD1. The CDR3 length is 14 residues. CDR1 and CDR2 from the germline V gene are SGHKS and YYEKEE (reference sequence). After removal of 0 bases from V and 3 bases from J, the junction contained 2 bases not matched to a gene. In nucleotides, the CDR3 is TGTGCCAGCAGCTTGGGGACAGGTCACTATGGCTACACCTTC. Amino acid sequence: CASSLGTGHYGYTF.

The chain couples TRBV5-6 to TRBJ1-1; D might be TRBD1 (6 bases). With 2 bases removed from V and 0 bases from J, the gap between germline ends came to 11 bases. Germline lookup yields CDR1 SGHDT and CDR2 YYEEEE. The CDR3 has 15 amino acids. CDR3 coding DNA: TGTGCCAGCAGCTTTATGACAGGCATGAACACTGAAGCTTTCTTT. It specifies CASSFMTGMNTEAFF.

This CDR3 is CASKWRTESYEQYF. Written as DNA, the CDR3 is TGTGCCAGCAAGTGGAGGACAGAGTCCTACGAGCAGTACTTC. V and J are TRBV6-5 and TRBJ2-7; D is possibly TRBD1 (6 bases). V dropped 7 bases and J dropped 1 base, with 14 bases sitting between them. CDR3 size: 14 residues. Germline V CDR1 and CDR2: MNHEY, SVGAGI.

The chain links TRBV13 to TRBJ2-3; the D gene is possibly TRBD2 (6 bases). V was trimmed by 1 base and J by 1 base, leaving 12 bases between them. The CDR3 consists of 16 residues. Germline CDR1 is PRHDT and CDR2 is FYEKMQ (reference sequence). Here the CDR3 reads CASSLAREVGTDTQYF. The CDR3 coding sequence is TGTGCCAGCAGCTTAGCCAGGGAGGTTGGCACAGATACGCAGTATTTT.

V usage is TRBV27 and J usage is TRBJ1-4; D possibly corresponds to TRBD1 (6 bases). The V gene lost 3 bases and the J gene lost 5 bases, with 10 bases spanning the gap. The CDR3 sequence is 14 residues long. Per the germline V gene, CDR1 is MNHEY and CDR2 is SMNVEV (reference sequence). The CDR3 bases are TGTGCCAGCAGTTTGATAGGGACAAATGAAAAACTGTTTTTT. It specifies CASSLIGTNEKLFF.